The 26 T cell receptor beta chains below come from one sample, sequenced in a study of OX40 agonist ivuxolimab in advanced cancers. Only in-frame clones appear in the TCRdb table, and some are missing; sequencing was by immunoSEQ multiplex PCR. Of about 22,000 clones in the sample, roughly four fifths are singletons; the top ten hold 50%. The sample was CD4+ or CD8+ T cells sorted from blood, taken in a trial of the OX40 agonist ivuxolimab. Receptors were obtained from an adult with an advanced solid tumor such as melanoma, head and neck, liver or kidney cancer.

This clone has only a few counts. The chain employs TRBV6-1 and TRBJ2-3, with TRBD2 matching over 12 bases. Losses at the gene ends were 4 bases for V and 8 bases for J; bases not matched to a gene: 10. Germline assignment: CDR1 MNHNS and CDR2 SASEGT. The CDR3 covers 16 residues. CDR3 region: CASSARLAGEHGTQYF. The CDR3 bases are TGTGCCAGCAGTGCCAGACTAGCGGGAGAACATGGTACGCAGTATTTT.

The gene calls are TRBV7-9 and TRBJ2-7; the D is unclear. Germline V gene data show CDR1 as SEHNR and CDR2 as FQNEAQ (reference sequence). V lost 8 bases, J lost 0 bases, and 14 bases lay in between. There are 14 residues in the CDR3. The CDR3 coding sequence is TGTGCCAGCTCCAGAACAGAGAGCTCCTACGAGCAGTACTTC. It yields the protein CASSRTESSYEQYF.

V and J are TRBV29-1 and TRBJ1-1, with D possibly TRBD1 on 6 matching bases. Germline loops: CDR1 SQVTM, CDR2 ANQGSEA. The CDR3 is 13 residues long. Between the trimmed V and J ends, which lost 5 bases and 3 bases, there was a span of 13 bases. CDR3: CSVRGGRYTEAFF. CDR3 sequence (DNA): TGCAGCGTTAGGGGGGGAAGGTACACTGAAGCTTTCTTT.

The CDR3 region is CASSEPTYEQYF. CDR3 DNA: TGTGCCAGCAGTGAACCGACCTACGAGCAGTACTTC. The chain uses TRBV2 and TRBJ2-7; D remains unclear. Deletions cut 2 bases from V and 2 bases from J, with 4 bases between. The germline V gene encodes CDR1 SNHLY and CDR2 FYNNEI. There are 12 residues in the CDR3.

The chain couples TRBV2 to TRBJ1-2, with D hard to call. V was pared by 7 bases and J by 6 bases, with 6 bases between. The V gene's germline CDR1 is SNHLY and CDR2 FYNNEI. The CDR3 totals 10 residues. The CDR3 sequence: CASKADGYTF. DNA of the CDR3: TGTGCCAGCAAGGCCGATGGCTACACCTTC.

The chain joins TRBV28 to TRBJ2-1; the match to TRBD1 covers 8 bases. J lost 4 bases, V lost 3 bases, and 5 bases had no gene match. CDR1 MDHEN and CDR2 SYDVKM come from the germline V gene. There are 15 residues in the CDR3. The CDR3 nucleotides read TGTGCCAGCAGTTTTACAGGGGGTCATTACAATGAGCAGTTCTTC. It yields the protein CASSFTGGHYNEQFF. Combining the CDR3 with reference TRBV28 and TRBJ2-1 gives the whole variable domain DVKVTQSSRYLVKRTGEKVFLECVQDMDHENMFWYRQDPGLGLRLIYFSYDVKMKEKGDIPEGYSVSREKKERFSLILESASTNQTSMYLCASSFTGGHYNEQFFGPGTRLTVL.

The chain links TRBV2 to TRBJ2-7; TRBD2 might be the D (7 bases). The CDR3 length is 11 residues. V was clipped by 8 bases and J by 5 bases, with 10 bases between them. Germline CDR1 is SNHLY and CDR2 is FYNNEI. CDR3 protein: CASGEGDEQYF. The CDR3 nucleotides are TGTGCCAGCGGGGAGGGGGACGAGCAGTACTTC.

This clone was observed once. The V and J genes are TRBV6-5 and TRBJ2-1, with a possible D match to TRBD2 (6 bases). The CDR3 contains 14 residues. V lost 7 bases, J lost 2 bases, and 12 bases lay in between. CDR1 and CDR2 from the germline V gene are MNHEY and SVGAGI. CDR3 bases: TGTGCCAGCACCCTAACGGGAGCCTACAATGAGCAGTTCTTC. Translated: CASTLTGAYNEQFF.

This rearrangement joins TRBV7-9 to TRBJ2-5; 10 nucleotides agree with TRBD1. V trimming: 4 bases; J trimming: 3 bases; junction bases outside the gene matches: 8. There are 16 residues in the CDR3. CDR1 and CDR2 (germline): SEHNR, FQNEAQ (reference sequence). The CDR3 reads CASSSSPGQGKETQYF. The CDR3 region has the DNA TGTGCCAGCAGCTCATCACCGGGACAGGGGAAAGAGACCCAGTACTTC.

The rearrangement uses TRBV7-9 and TRBJ1-2; D unclear. Germline V gene data show CDR1 as SEHNR and CDR2 as FQNEAQ (reference sequence). This CDR3 has 16 amino acids. Between the trimmed V and J ends, which lost 2 bases and 2 bases, there was a span of 15 bases. This chain's CDR3 is CASSLLRAERNYGYTF. CDR3 bases: TGTGCCAGCAGCTTACTGAGGGCAGAAAGGAACTATGGCTACACCTTC.

The gene calls are TRBV18 and TRBJ2-3, with 10 nucleotides matching TRBD1. The CDR3 totals 16 residues. With 3 bases clipped from V and 4 bases from J, the junction kept 7 bases outside the gene matches. Germline V gives CDR1 KGHSH, CDR2 LQKENI. CDR3 loop: CASSPSDRGYPDTQYF. The CDR3 DNA sequence: TGTGCCAGCTCACCCTCGGACAGGGGGTACCCAGATACGCAGTATTTT.

The chain employs TRBV4-3 and TRBJ1-5; D ambiguous. The length of the CDR3 is 15 residues. Trimming removed 0 bases at V and 7 bases at J, with 13 bases between. From germline, CDR1 is LGHNA and CDR2 YSLEER. The CDR3, as DNA: TGCGCCAGCAGCCAAGATAGGGCTCTAGCGCAGCCCCAGCATTTT. It translates to CASSQDRALAQPQHF.

The rearrangement joins TRBV27 to TRBJ1-2; TRBD1 might be the D (6 bases). Trimming cost V 6 bases and J 4 bases, with 15 bases left between them. Germline CDR1 is MNHEY and CDR2 is SMNVEV (reference sequence). CDR3 length equals 14 residues. As DNA, the CDR3 is TGTGCCAGCAGCCAAAAGGGGGTATCCTATGGCTACACCTTC. Amino acid sequence: CASSQKGVSYGYTF.

The chain links TRBV7-6 to TRBJ2-7; 11 bases align to TRBD1. The germline CDR1 and CDR2 sequences are SGHVS and FNYEAQ. The CDR3 is made up of 14 amino acids. J gave up 3 bases and V 5 bases, and 3 bases lay outside the gene matches. The CDR3 DNA follows: TGTGCCAGCAGCCGGGGACAGGGGGACTACGAGCAGTACTTC. It yields the protein CASSRGQGDYEQYF.

This clone has a single count. This sequence joins TRBV30 and TRBJ1-3; D is unresolved. In germline, CDR1 is GTSNPN, CDR2 SVGIG (reference sequence). CDR3 length: 12 residues. The germline V and J ends were trimmed by 7 bases and 3 bases, with 10 bases remaining between them. The CDR3 DNA follows: TGTGCCTCCGTACATGTTGGAAACACCATATATTTT. Translating it yields CASVHVGNTIYF.

This clone was found once. This chain connects TRBV4-1 to TRBJ1-2; 7 nucleotides agree with TRBD1. V gave up 3 bases and J gave up 1 base; unmatched junction bases: 8. The CDR3 totals 16 residues. The germline V gene has CDR1 MGHRA and CDR2 YSYEKL. The CDR3 spells CASSQGQILFNYGYTF. CDR3 sequence (DNA): TGCGCCAGCAGCCAGGGACAGATCCTTTTTAACTATGGCTACACCTTC.

The chain combines TRBV28 with TRBJ1-5; 7 bases line up with TRBD1. CDR1 is MDHEN and CDR2 is SYDVKM in the germline V gene. The junction had 4 bases not matched to a gene; V was cut back by 5 bases and J by 3 bases. This CDR3 has 14 amino acids. CDR3 sequence: CASSQTGYNQPQHF. As DNA, the CDR3 is TGTGCCAGCAGTCAGACAGGGTACAATCAGCCCCAGCATTTT.

The gene calls are TRBV19 and TRBJ2-6; perhaps TRBD1 as D (6 bases). The CDR3 is 16 residues long. V was shortened by 4 bases and J by 0 bases, with 10 bases between the two germline ends. Germline CDR1 LNHDA, CDR2 SQIVND (reference sequence). The CDR3 sequence is CASSKTGHSGANVLTF. The CDR3 DNA reads TGTGCCAGTAGTAAAACGGGACACTCTGGGGCCAACGTCCTGACTTTC.

The V and J genes are TRBV7-3 and TRBJ2-5; D is unclear. V lost 0 bases and J 5 bases, leaving 13 bases between the germline ends. The CDR3 totals 15 residues. The V gene's germline CDR1 is SGHTA and CDR2 FQGTGA. Here the CDR3 reads CASSLTGFPRETQYF. In DNA, the CDR3 is TGTGCCAGCAGCTTAACAGGGTTCCCGCGGGAGACCCAGTACTTC.

The chain combines TRBV4-1 with TRBJ2-7; 8 nucleotides agree with TRBD2. Germline CDR1 is MGHRA and CDR2 is YSYEKL. V shed 4 bases and J 6 bases; nucleotides not matched to a gene: 8. The CDR3 has 14 amino acids. CDR3: CASSPGGAVGEQYF. DNA for the CDR3: TGCGCCAGCAGCCCGGGGGGGGCAGTGGGCGAGCAGTACTTC.

This sequence joins TRBV5-1 and TRBJ2-3; D remains unclear. CDR3 length: 14 amino acids. From germline, CDR1 is SGHRS and CDR2 YFSETQ. Between the trimmed V and J ends, which lost 4 bases and 3 bases, there was a span of 12 bases. The CDR3 bases are TGCGCCAGCAGCCCCCTAGGGTGGACAGATACGCAGTATTTT. Protein product: CASSPLGWTDTQYF.

The V gene is TRBV11-2, the J gene TRBJ2-3, with TRBD2 as a possible D gene (6 bases). CDR3 length: 18 residues. V lost 1 base and J 0 bases, leaving 17 bases between the germline ends. Germline lookup yields CDR1 SGHAT and CDR2 FQNNGV. This chain's CDR3 is CASSLGLVSLLSTDTQYF. The CDR3 DNA sequence: TGTGCCAGCAGCTTAGGACTAGTTTCCCTTTTGAGCACAGATACGCAGTATTTT.

The chain joins TRBV5-1 to TRBJ1-4; TRBD1 is a possible D gene (5 bases). The CDR3 has 15 residues. The V end lost 1 base, the J end lost 4 bases, and 11 bases lay between the germline ends. The germline gives CDR1 SGHRS, CDR2 YFSETQ. The CDR3 sequence is CASSLLWGGNEKLFF. The CDR3 nucleotides read TGCGCCAGCAGCTTGCTCTGGGGGGGTAATGAAAAACTGTTTTTT.

J is TRBJ1-1 and V is TRBV27, with 8 positions matching TRBD1. V shed 4 bases and J 0 bases; nucleotides not matched to a gene: 10. Germline V gene lookup returns CDR1 MNHEY and CDR2 SMNVEV (reference sequence). The CDR3 totals 17 residues. DNA for the CDR3: TGTGCCAGCAGTTCCCTCCCCCCACAGGGGGTGAACACTGAAGCTTTCTTT. Protein sequence: CASSSLPPQGVNTEAFF.

V usage is TRBV7-3 and J usage is TRBJ1-1, with a tentative D call TRBD1 (5 bases). Trimming removed 5 bases from V and 8 bases from J, with 12 bases in between. The germline V gene encodes CDR1 SGHTA and CDR2 FQGTGA. The CDR3 runs to 12 residues. The CDR3 protein is CASSGGGPEAFF. The CDR3 nucleotides are TGTGCCAGCAGCGGTGGGGGTCCGGAAGCTTTCTTT.

This clone was detected only once. The rearrangement uses TRBV5-6 and TRBJ2-1; D may be TRBD2 (6 bases). Trimming stripped 3 bases from V and 10 bases from J, with 14 bases between. Looked up from germline, CDR1 is SGHDT and CDR2 is YYEEEE. The CDR3 length is 13 residues. The CDR3 DNA reads as TGTGCCAGCAGCTGGGTCCGGGGGACGGAGCAGTTCTTC. Residues: CASSWVRGTEQFF.